This T cell receptor beta chain was retrieved from a study of blood T cell repertoires in COVID-19. The method was immunoSEQ multiplex PCR; TCRdb's version includes in-frame clones alone and lacks a portion of them. The sample has 20,000 to 25,000 clones, about 78% seen once. This CDR3 contains 15 residues. J gave up 8 bases and V 6 bases, and 11 bases lay outside the gene matches. From germline, CDR1 is MDHEN and CDR2 SYDVKM. The specimen sequenced was peripheral blood. The chain recombines TRBV28 with TRBJ2-2; 8 bases fit TRBD1. This sequence was found in a man aged 60-69 years with active COVID-19. CDR3: CASSDGQGGGGELFF. CDR3 coding DNA: TGTGCCAGCAGCGACGGACAGGGTGGGGGAGGGGAGCTGTTTTTT.